The clone carrying this TCR beta chain was seen a handful of times. Primers used in a second PCR of roughly 6 to 11 cycles were a sample-barcoded 5' primer and a J-beta primer mix. TCRdb analysed the 5' RACE reads with MiXCR anew, one entry per CDR3 protein. The sample includes about 1.1 million distinct CDR3 sequences, approximately 38% of them seen just once. From germline, CDR1 is SGHTA and CDR2 FQGNSA. The CDR3 totals 14 residues. Unmatched junction bases numbered 2, after V lost 1 base and J lost 4 bases. The data belong to a study of blood T cells in healthy people across ages. The J gene is TRBJ1-2, the V gene TRBV7-2; 8 bases line up with TRBD1. This TCR was sampled from a man between 18 and 35 years old in good health. The sequenced sample was blood. The chain's CDR3 is CASSLVGQGYGYTF. The DNA of the CDR3 is TGTGCCAGCAGCTTAGTAGGACAGGGCTATGGCTACACCTTC.